This T cell receptor beta chain appears in the sequencing data of a study of human T cells and chemical hapten exposure. Study as a whole: Once 0.01% DPC had been applied to the upper back by patch test, readings were taken at 6 days. Overall study findings and caveats: DPC sensitization did not alter TCRs above 1 in 1000 frequency.

TCRdb processed the RACE reads anew with MiXCR; each CDR3 protein has one entry. The repertoire holds 300,000 to 400,000 distinct CDR3 sequences, with around 5.5% as singletons. The time point was: pre-sensitization, week 0. Treatment in this sample: therapeutic diphenylcyclopropenone sensitization with weekly scalp DPC. J lost 10 bases, V lost 2 bases, and 3 bases had no gene match. CDR1 and CDR2 (germline): ENHRY, SYGVKD. CDR3 length equals 13 residues. This clonotype was observed at least ten times. Its antigen is undetermined. The sequences come from whole blood, collected in connection with sensitization to the hapten diphenylcyclopropenone (DPC). The clonotype was recovered from a woman aged 50 to 60 with alopecia areata. Some clones in this sample may be carry-over from other donors' samples. This sequence joins TRBV10-3 and TRBJ1-4; the match to TRBD1 covers 8 bases. CDR3 DNA: TGTGCCATCAGTGAGGGACAGGGTGCAAAACTGTTTTTT. Amino acid sequence: CAISEGQGAKLFF.